This T cell receptor beta chain was found in a study of T cells in localized non-small cell lung cancer (dated by TCRdb to about 2020). For the study in its entirety: The study analyzed T cell repertoires of about 230 early-stage NSCLC patients, comparing tumors and uninvolved tumor-adjacent lungs. The cohort was made up of 200 to 250 treatment-naive NSCLC patients whose localized lung tumors had been resected. A mean age of approximately 66 years was recorded for the NSCLC patients, of whom around 140 were male and over 100 were female. Results the study describes overall, beyond this receptor: Multi-region tumor sequencing was not performed, so intratumor heterogeneity could not be excluded. Of the top 100 tumor clones, a median of approximately 60 were detected in paired uninvolved adjacent lung; around 30 were also among that lung's top 100. Because the study design was exploratory, TCR variables were selected using unadjusted p-values without false-discovery rate correction. Higher blood T cell density associated with longer overall survival, while higher adjacent-lung clonality associated with shorter survival. The highest T cell clonality was observed in uninvolved tumor-adjacent lung, where clonality exceeded that of tumor, suggesting that antigenic responses were more focused in uninvolved tumor-adjacent lung.

At diagnosis, tumor, uninvolved tumor-adjacent lung and peripheral blood were collected and then preserved as a mix of FFPE and fresh-frozen material. Blood samples were analyzed as peripheral blood mononuclear cells for TCR repertoire profiling. CDR1 and CDR2 were assigned from the germline V gene as SGHNT and YENEEA. The CDR3 spans 15 residues, from the cysteine through the phenylalanine. Left in the record is the CDR3 DNA by itself, 45 bases read in frame from the first base. Cut back by 4 bases and 0 bases, the V and J ends lie 11 bases apart. Concerning this clone: This clone's antigen is unknown. The sample holds no much larger clone one base away, and base qualities are not on file.

TCR beta CDR3 regions were sequenced from DNA using the immunoSEQ Assay. Regarding the original processing steps: T cell density was computed as TCR beta template counts normalized to usable DNA estimated by amplifying housekeeping genes. Using the preseqR package, richness was estimated by extrapolating to 120,000 templates for tissue samples and 400,000 templates for PBMC samples. Clonality was taken to be one minus Pielou's evenness. Tissue-enriched TCRs were identified through differential abundance testing performed on productive amino-acid clonotypes, with a minimum total count of 5 and an alpha of 0.1. The Jaccard Index and the Morisita Overlap Index were used to measure repertoire overlap between compartments. GLIPH clustered TCR beta CDR3s with public tetramer-defined viral CDR3s; viral motifs required at least three viral sequences plus V-gene enrichment. TCRdb holds this immuneACCESS table with in-frame rearrangements only. Some clones are missing; in checked studies, unresolved V genes explain under half, and the rest has no known cause. V and J calls and clone size are given by that table; D and trimming were obtained from the DNA. This sample holds 100,000 to 150,000 clones; around 89% were observed only once. The ten most abundant clones make up about 1.5% of the sample.

The sequence is built from TRBV11-3 and TRBJ2-3, with a tentative D call of TRBD1 or TRBD2, each matching 6 bases. This TCR was recovered from a female donor of 60 years or more with stage I lung adenocarcinoma. The source was peripheral blood, collected before any cancer treatment. The CDR3: CASSSGARSTDTQYF. Here is the DNA: TGTGCCAGCAGCTCGGGGGCAAGAAGCACAGATACGCAGTATTTT.